Below are 29 T cell receptor beta chains sequenced from a single sample in a study of blood T cell repertoires in COVID-19. The assay was immunoSEQ multiplex PCR, and TCRdb's table has in-frame clones only and misses some. The table has roughly 43,000 clones, approximately 88% seen once; the top ten hold roughly 3.6%. The sequenced sample was peripheral blood. The origin of the receptors is a human donor in a cohort sampled during active COVID-19.

This clone has just one count. The V gene is TRBV27, the J gene TRBJ2-1, with 9 bases lining up with TRBD1. Germline trimming cut 5 bases from V and 4 bases from J; bases unmatched to any gene: 12. This CDR3 is built from 17 residues. The V gene's germline CDR1 is MNHEY and CDR2 SMNVEV (reference sequence). The DNA for the CDR3 is TGTGCCAGCAGTCATAGATTGGGACAGGGCCTTTACAATGAGCAGTTCTTC. It encodes CASSHRLGQGLYNEQFF.

The chain is built from TRBV30 and TRBJ1-1; tentatively, D is TRBD1 (5 bases). V was clipped by 0 bases and J by 8 bases, with 10 bases between them. Per the germline V gene, CDR1 is GTSNPN and CDR2 is SVGIG (reference sequence). This CDR3 region has 12 residues. The CDR3 reads CAWSVRGGEAFF. As DNA, the CDR3 is TGTGCCTGGAGTGTACGGGGGGGAGAAGCTTTCTTT.

The gene calls are TRBV6-4 and TRBJ2-5, with 12 bases fitting TRBD1. CDR3 length equals 15 residues. V lost 5 bases, J lost 5 bases, and 6 bases stayed unmatched. Germline CDR1 is MRHNA and CDR2 is SNTAGT. Written as DNA, the CDR3 is TGTGCCAGCAGTCCGGGACAGGGGGCGCGGGAGACCCAGTACTTC. This translates into CASSPGQGARETQYF.

This clone is a singleton in its sample. The gene calls are TRBV5-1 and TRBJ1-4; no clear D gene. V was clipped by 8 bases and J by 3 bases, with 11 bases between them. CDR3 length equals 13 residues. Per germline, CDR1 SGHRS and CDR2 YFSETQ. The CDR3 DNA is TGCGCCAGTTCTATCGAGGCTAATGAAAAACTGTTTTTT. Its protein is CASSIEANEKLFF.

V and J are TRBV10-3 and TRBJ1-1, with D possibly being TRBD1 (6 bases). Germline assignment: CDR1 ENHRY and CDR2 SYGVKD. The V end lost 3 bases, the J end lost 6 bases, and 11 bases lay between the germline ends. The CDR3 is made up of 13 amino acids. The CDR3 DNA sequence: TGTGCCATCAGTGAACAGGGTTCCCCTGAAGCTTTCTTT. Residues: CAISEQGSPEAFF.

J is TRBJ1-5 and V is TRBV12-3 or TRBV12-4, with 7 bases aligning to TRBD1. This CDR3 spans 13 amino acids. With 7 bases clipped from V and 6 bases from J, the junction kept 6 bases outside the gene matches. CDR3 residues: CASKLPGGQPQHF. The CDR3 DNA reads TGTGCCAGCAAGCTCCCAGGGGGTCAGCCCCAGCATTTT.

This clone was counted a single time. The chain joins TRBV9 to TRBJ1-5; 7 bases align to TRBD1. The CDR3 extends over 16 amino acids. The V gene's germline CDR1 is SGDLS and CDR2 YYNGEE. J gave up 3 bases and V 4 bases, and 10 bases lay outside the gene matches. For the CDR3, the DNA is TGTGCCAGCAGCCTGCCGACAGGGAGTGACAATCAGCCCCAGCATTTT. Protein sequence: CASSLPTGSDNQPQHF.

The chain employs TRBV7-9 and TRBJ2-3; 7 bases align to TRBD2. This CDR3 comprises 15 residues. Looked up from germline, CDR1 is SEHNR and CDR2 is FQNEAQ (reference sequence). Trimming took 6 bases from V and 1 from J; bases not matched to a gene: 7. Here the CDR3 reads CASSGLEVGTDTQYF. CDR3 nucleotide sequence: TGTGCCAGCAGTGGACTAGAGGTCGGCACAGATACGCAGTATTTT.

This rearrangement joins TRBV5-1 to TRBJ2-5, with TRBD2 identical over 9 bases. Germline CDR1 SGHRS, CDR2 YFSETQ. The CDR3 loop spans 16 amino acids. The junction had 8 bases not matched to a gene; V was cut back by 0 bases and J by 5 bases. Here the CDR3 reads CASSLAPAGGTETQYF. Here the CDR3 DNA reads TGCGCCAGCAGCTTGGCCCCAGCGGGGGGCACTGAGACCCAGTACTTC.

The chain employs TRBV28 and TRBJ1-6; D perhaps matches TRBD1 (6 bases). The CDR3 totals 17 residues. CDR1 is MDHEN, CDR2 SYDVKM, per germline. V lost 0 bases to trimming and J lost 7 bases, with 16 bases between them. CDR3 sequence reads: CASSLWALTGNNSPLHF. CDR3 in DNA: TGTGCCAGCAGTTTATGGGCCCTCACAGGGAACAATTCACCCCTCCACTTT.

A single count supports this clone. Other DNA sequences in this specimen translate into the identical CDR3. CDR3: CASSQNRATAEAFF. The CDR3 DNA reads as TGTGCCAGCAGCCAAAACCGTGCAACGGCTGAAGCTTTCTTT. The chain is built from TRBV3-1 (or the pseudogene TRBV3-2) and TRBJ1-1; D call uncertain. CDR1 is LGHDT, CDR2 YNNKEL, per germline (reference sequence). This CDR3 contains 14 residues. V lost 2 bases, J lost 6 bases, and 13 bases lay in between.

The rearrangement links TRBV24-1 to TRBJ1-4; D remains ambiguous. The CDR3 is 13 residues long. The ends were cut back, 8 bases at V and 3 bases at J, with 9 bases in the middle. Germline V gene sequence: CDR1 KGHDR, CDR2 SFDVKD. The CDR3 nucleotides read TGTGCCACCACGACAATCTCTAATGAAAAACTGTTTTTT. It translates to CATTTISNEKLFF.

The chain is built from TRBV3-1 (or the pseudogene TRBV3-2) and TRBJ1-1, with 7 bases matching TRBD1. J was trimmed by 11 bases and V by 0 bases; bases with no gene match: 6. Germline V CDR1 and CDR2: LGHDT, YNNKEL (reference sequence). This CDR3 spans 13 amino acids. As DNA, the CDR3 is TGTGCCAGCAGCCAAGAGCGGGGACAGCGGGCTTTCTTT. This translates into CASSQERGQRAFF.

This clone was counted only a few times. This chain connects TRBV10-3 to TRBJ1-2; TRBD1 matches 10 bases. This CDR3 comprises 14 residues. The V gene's germline CDR1 is ENHRY and CDR2 SYGVKD. The V and J ends lost 6 bases and 5 bases, in that order; junction bases with no gene match: 6. This CDR3 reads CAIRGQGNLYGYTF. The CDR3, as DNA: TGTGCCATCAGGGGACAGGGGAACTTATATGGCTACACCTTC.

This chain uses TRBV3-1 (or the pseudogene TRBV3-2) with TRBJ2-1; possible D gene TRBD1, 6 bases. Trimming left V 5 bases short and J 10 bases short, with 9 bases between. Germline assignment: CDR1 LGHDT and CDR2 YNNKEL (reference sequence). CDR3 size: 11 residues. The CDR3 DNA follows: TGTGCCAGCAGCGAACAGGGAGAGCAGTTCTTC. Translation: CASSEQGEQFF.

The chain uses TRBV4-2 and TRBJ1-1, with D hard to call. CDR3 length equals 12 residues. The germline V gene encodes CDR1 LGHNA and CDR2 YNFKEQ. V lost 0 bases and J lost 9, with 8 bases in between. DNA of the CDR3: TGTGCCAGCAGCCAAGAAGGCAGGCAAGCTTTCTTT. The encoded protein is CASSQEGRQAFF.

This sequence joins TRBV28 and TRBJ1-5; 7 nucleotides line up with TRBD1. Germline CDR1 and CDR2: MDHEN and SYDVKM. The V and J ends lost 8 bases and 1 base, in that order; junction bases with no gene match: 5. CDR3 length equals 14 residues. CDR3 DNA sequence: TGTGCCAGCGCGCAGGGGGGAAGCAATCAGCCCCAGCATTTT. It translates to CASAQGGSNQPQHF.

This clone was seen just once. The rearrangement joins TRBV18 to TRBJ1-1; TRBD1 aligns across 7 bases. The CDR3 covers 12 residues. Trimming took 4 bases from V and 11 from J; bases not matched to a gene: 7. CDR1 is KGHSH, CDR2 LQKENI, per germline. In DNA, the CDR3 is TGTGCCAGCTCACAAGGGGGCGAGGTGGCTTTCTTT. Translated: CASSQGGEVAFF.

The chain recombines TRBV3-1 (or the pseudogene TRBV3-2) with TRBJ2-1, with 10 bases lining up with TRBD1. Germline CDR1 LGHDT, CDR2 YNNKEL (reference sequence). This CDR3 spans 16 amino acids. V was clipped by 4 bases and J by 2 bases; unmatched bases: 5. This chain's CDR3 is CASSPSGTGAYNEQFF. The CDR3 nucleotides are TGTGCCAGCAGCCCATCCGGGACAGGGGCCTACAATGAGCAGTTCTTC.

This clone was picked up one time. The rearrangement joins TRBV19 to TRBJ2-6, with a tentative D call TRBD1 (5 bases). The CDR3 consists of 16 residues. The germline V gene has CDR1 LNHDA and CDR2 SQIVND (reference sequence). V gave up 6 bases and J gave up 0 bases, with 12 bases separating them. CDR3 DNA sequence: TGTGCCAGTAGCCGACAGTTCATCTCTGGGGCCAACGTCCTGACTTTC. It specifies CASSRQFISGANVLTF.

The chain joins TRBV6-6 to TRBJ2-5; TRBD1 agrees at 9 bases. CDR1 and CDR2 from the germline V gene are MNHNY and SVGAGI (reference sequence). V lost 6 bases, J lost 4 bases, and 3 bases stayed unmatched. The CDR3 sequence is 13 residues long. The chain's CDR3 is CASRGTGIETQYF. For the CDR3, the DNA is TGTGCCAGCAGGGGGACAGGGATAGAGACCCAGTACTTC.

In nucleotides, the CDR3 is TGTGCCAGCAGTATGCCTGGTTTGGGAGCCAATGAGCAGTTCTTC. Protein: CASSMPGLGANEQFF. This chain joins TRBV28 and TRBJ2-1; tentative D call: TRBD2 (5 bases). The CDR3 has 15 amino acids. CDR1 is MDHEN, CDR2 SYDVKM, per germline. V dropped 5 bases and J dropped 6 bases, with 17 bases sitting between them.

The chain's CDR3 is CASSVTGDQPQHF. CDR3 DNA sequence: TGTGCCAGCAGTGTAACAGGGGATCAGCCCCAGCATTTT. The chain joins TRBV12-3 or TRBV12-4 to TRBJ1-5; TRBD1 agrees at 7 bases. CDR3 length equals 13 residues. V was pared by 5 bases and J by 5 bases, with 3 bases of the junction left unmatched.

The rearrangement uses TRBV3-1 (or the pseudogene TRBV3-2) and TRBJ1-1, with 8 positions matching TRBD1. Looked up from germline, CDR1 is LGHDT and CDR2 is YNNKEL (reference sequence). With 4 bases clipped from V and 4 bases from J, the junction kept 11 bases outside the gene matches. The CDR3 covers 16 residues. CDR3 region: CASSPIFPQGGTEAFF. DNA of the CDR3: TGTGCCAGCAGCCCGATTTTCCCACAGGGGGGCACTGAAGCTTTCTTT.

This sequence joins TRBV28 and TRBJ2-7, with 10 bases fitting TRBD2. Germline CDR1 MDHEN, CDR2 SYDVKM. The V gene end was trimmed by 1 base and the J gene end by 3 bases; junction bases not matched to a gene: 3. The CDR3 totals 15 residues. CDR3 in DNA: TGTGCCAGCAGTTTATTAGCGGGAGGAATCTACGAGCAGTACTTC. This translates into CASSLLAGGIYEQYF.

J is TRBJ1-1 and V is TRBV7-2; D is uncertain. This CDR3 contains 14 residues. With 1 base removed from V and 10 bases from J, the gap between germline ends came to 16 bases. From germline, CDR1 is SGHTA and CDR2 FQGNSA. The CDR3 loop is CASSLDFAQLRAFF. CDR3 coding DNA: TGTGCCAGCAGCTTAGATTTTGCACAGCTGAGAGCTTTCTTT.

This clone is a singleton in its sample. V usage is TRBV9 and J usage is TRBJ1-4, with a possible D match to TRBD1 (6 bases). The length of the CDR3 is 17 residues. V lost 1 base to trimming and J lost 6 bases, with 19 bases between them. Looked up from germline, CDR1 is SGDLS and CDR2 is YYNGEE. The CDR3 bases are TGTGCCAGCAGCGTATTCCCCAAACCCGCAGGGGATGAAAAACTGTTTTTT. Amino acids: CASSVFPKPAGDEKLFF. The whole variable domain, remainder taken from reference TRBV9 and TRBJ1-4, is DSGVTQTPKHLITATGQRVTLRCSPRSGDLSVYWYQQSLDQGLQFLIQYYNGEERAKGNILERFSAQQFPDLHSELNLSSLELGDSALYFCASSVFPKPAGDEKLFFGSGTQLSVL.

The chain couples TRBV7-3 to TRBJ2-2; TRBD2 matches 10 bases. The CDR3 loop spans 16 amino acids. Germline assignment: CDR1 SGHTA and CDR2 FQGTGA. V was clipped by 7 bases and J by 4 bases; unmatched bases: 9. The DNA of the CDR3 is TGTGCCAGCACCTTCAGCGGGGGGGCCGGCACCGGGGAGCTGTTTTTT. Translation: CASTFSGGAGTGELFF.

This rearrangement joins TRBV5-6 to TRBJ2-2, with D perhaps TRBD2 (5 bases). Trimming shortened V by 4 bases and J by 3 bases, and 19 bases separated the two germline ends. This CDR3 contains 17 residues. Germline V CDR1 and CDR2: SGHDT, YYEEEE. CDR3 region: CASSPSLARSYTGELFF. In DNA form, the CDR3 reads TGTGCCAGCAGCCCGTCGCTAGCCCGGTCGTACACCGGGGAGCTGTTTTTT.